This TCR beta chain was sequenced in a study of blood T cell repertoires in COVID-19. About the research overall: The study drew acute and convalescent COVID-19 samples from the United States, Italy and Spain. T cells, B-cell-depleted T cells, or PBMCs supplied cDNA or gDNA.

CDR1 and CDR2 (germline): SGHAT, FQNNGV. The CDR3 length is 19 residues. J was trimmed by 7 bases and V by 3 bases; bases with no gene match: 18. In the authors' workflow: Scientists estimated how many nucleated cells there were by amplifying reference gene primers. Repertoires were generated with immunoSEQ multiplex PCR, while TCRdb's copy carries only in-frame clones and drops some. V and J calls and clone size come straight from that table; D and trimming were deduced from the DNA. The sample has roughly 250,000 clones; 70% to 90% are singletons. Material for sequencing was peripheral blood. The receptor was isolated from a woman aged 40 to 50 who had recovered from COVID-19. V and J are TRBV11-2 and TRBJ2-3, with TRBD2 matching over 11 bases. CDR3 DNA: TGTGCCAGCAGCTTTAAGATAGCGGGGGGGTCCGGCCGACGATATACGCAGTATTTT. It specifies CASSFKIAGGSGRRYTQYF.